This TCR beta chain originates from a study of cytomegalovirus exposure and HLA in healthy donors. As for the study in general: There were under 140 million unique TCR beta sequences, drawn from about 180 million T cells, in an earlier analysis. Study-wide results and caveats: Within an earlier analysis, most TCR beta V segments proved productive either about 87% or about 30% of the time.

V lost 6 bases and J lost 4, with 15 bases in between. The length of the CDR3 is 15 residues. Germline CDR1 and CDR2: MNHEY and SMNVEV (reference sequence). This clone was picked up a small number of times. Its antigen is currently unknown. Primers: 60 Vbeta forward and 13 Jbeta reverse. Method: immunoSEQ multiplex PCR; TCRdb's copy keeps in-frame clones and lacks some. The sample consists of about 170,000 clones, 82% of them appearing once. Sequenced input: PBMCs. The V and J genes are TRBV27 and TRBJ1-4, with D uncertain. The receptor's source is a girl aged 2-10 years in good health and CMV-seropositive. Here the CDR3 DNA reads TGTGCCAGCAGGGTCGCCGGGTCTCTTAATGAAAAACTGTTTTTT. It yields the protein CASRVAGSLNEKLFF.